These 21 T cell receptor beta chains were all obtained from the same sample, sequenced in a study of blood T cell repertoires in COVID-19. Libraries were prepared by immunoSEQ multiplex PCR; TCRdb keeps only in-frame clonotypes and omits some of them. The data hold some 250,000 clones, with more than 75% observed a single time. The specimen sequenced was PBMCs or T cells enriched from blood (not recorded which). The receptors come from a man aged 18 to 35 who had recovered from COVID-19.

The V gene is TRBV28, the J gene TRBJ2-2; 9 nucleotides align to TRBD2. CDR3 size: 16 residues. The germline CDR1 and CDR2 sequences are MDHEN and SYDVKM. The J segment lost 4 bases and the V segment lost 2 bases, leaving 5 bases of the junction unmatched. The CDR3: CASSLGASGVTGELFF. DNA for the CDR3: TGTGCCAGCAGTTTAGGGGCTAGCGGGGTCACCGGGGAGCTGTTTTTT. The variable domain in full, with the rest retrieved from reference TRBV28 and TRBJ2-2, is DVKVTQSSRYLVKRTGEKVFLECVQDMDHENMFWYRQDPGLGLRLIYFSYDVKMKEKGDIPEGYSVSREKKERFSLILESASTNQTSMYLCASSLGASGVTGELFFGEGSRLTVL.

This clone was detected once. V gene TRBV29-1 combines with J gene TRBJ2-7, with 8 bases that match TRBD1. Trimming removed 6 bases from V and 3 bases from J; junction bases left unmatched: 4. Looked up from germline, CDR1 is SQVTM and CDR2 is ANQGSEA. The CDR3 sequence is 12 residues long. CDR3 nucleotides: TGCAGCGTCGGACAGGGAGGCTACGAGCAGTACTTC. Protein: CSVGQGGYEQYF.

The CDR3 region has the DNA TGTGCCAGCAGCCAAGATGGGCATCGAACAACTGAAGCTTTCTTT. Amino acid sequence: CASSQDGHRTTEAFF. This chain links TRBV3-1 (or the pseudogene TRBV3-2) with TRBJ1-1; D uncertain. V gave up 0 bases and J gave up 5 bases, with 13 bases separating them. The CDR3 is 15 residues long. Germline CDR1 reads LGHDT; CDR2 reads YNNKEL (reference sequence).

The chain employs TRBV12-5 and TRBJ2-1, with TRBD2 identical over 12 bases. J lost 6 bases, V lost 6 bases, and 3 bases had no gene match. The CDR3 is 14 residues long. Looked up from germline, CDR1 is LGHNT and CDR2 is FRNRAP. The DNA of the CDR3 is TGTGCTAGTGGGGGGACTAGCGGGTTCAATGAGCAGTTCTTC. This encodes CASGGTSGFNEQFF.

In this sample, this clone turned up once. The chain has TRBV3-1 (or the pseudogene TRBV3-2) and TRBJ1-2; TRBD1 might be the D (6 bases). The CDR3 length is 15 residues. The germline gives CDR1 LGHDT, CDR2 YNNKEL (reference sequence). Trimming took off 0 bases at V and 5 bases at J, with 13 bases between the two ends. The CDR3 here is CASSQDLGAGYGYTF. In DNA, the CDR3 is TGTGCCAGCAGCCAAGATCTGGGGGCAGGTTATGGCTACACCTTC.

The chain employs TRBV7-2 and TRBJ2-7; 10 bases match TRBD2. This CDR3 is 16 amino acids long. Germline V gives CDR1 SGHTA, CDR2 FQGNSA. Germline trimming cut 0 bases from V and 2 bases from J; bases unmatched to any gene: 4. As DNA, the CDR3 is TGTGCCAGCAGCTTAGCGTTTAGCGGGGGGCCCTACGAGCAGTACTTC. It is translated as CASSLAFSGGPYEQYF. Combining the CDR3 with reference TRBV7-2 and TRBJ2-7 gives the whole variable domain GAGVSQSPSNKVTEKGKDVELRCDPISGHTALYWYRQSLGQGLEFLIYFQGNSAPDKSGLPSDRFSAERTGGSVSTLTIQRTQQEDSAVYLCASSLAFSGGPYEQYFGPGTRLTVT.

V is TRBV7-6 and J is TRBJ2-5; TRBD2 aligns across 8 bases. J was trimmed by 5 bases and V by 7 bases; bases with no gene match: 9. The CDR3 consists of 14 residues. Germline CDR1 is SGHVS and CDR2 is FNYEAQ. The CDR3 loop is CASTLLGGEETQYF. CDR3 DNA: TGTGCCAGCACCCTACTCGGGGGGGAGGAGACCCAGTACTTC.

CDR3 sequence: CATQQGGSSGANVLTF. DNA for the CDR3: TGTGCCACCCAGCAAGGGGGTAGCTCTGGGGCCAACGTCCTGACTTTC. The rearrangement links TRBV25-1 to TRBJ2-6; a weak D match, TRBD1 (6 bases). V was clipped by 10 bases and J by 0 bases, with 16 bases between them. The germline V gene has CDR1 MGHDK and CDR2 SYGVNS. The CDR3 loop spans 16 amino acids. Based on the CDR3 plus reference TRBV25-1 and TRBJ2-6, the full variable domain is EADIYQTPRYLVIGTGKKITLECSQTMGHDKMYWYQQDPGMELHLIHYSYGVNSTEKGDLSSESTVSRIRTEHFPLTLESARPSHTSQYLCATQQGGSSGANVLTFGAGSRLTVL.

V gene TRBV10-2 combines with J gene TRBJ2-3; D is unclear. The V end lost 3 bases, the J end lost 5 bases, and 18 bases lay between the germline ends. The CDR3 length is 16 residues. CDR1 and CDR2 (germline): WSHSY, SAAADI. CDR3 region: CASSELRSRSRDTQYF. The CDR3 bases are TGCGCCAGCAGTGAACTTCGGAGCCGATCGAGAGATACGCAGTATTTT.

The chain uses TRBV12-3 or TRBV12-4 and TRBJ2-1; D possibly corresponds to TRBD2 (5 bases). The germline V and J ends were trimmed by 2 bases and 5 bases, with 7 bases remaining between them. The CDR3 has 13 residues. The CDR3 reads CASSLRADNEQFF. The CDR3 DNA follows: TGTGCCAGCAGTTTAAGAGCGGACAATGAGCAGTTCTTC.

This clone is a singleton in its sample. This sequence joins TRBV25-1 and TRBJ1-1; tentative D call: TRBD1 (5 bases). This CDR3 is built from 15 residues. Trimming took off 3 bases at V and 3 bases at J, with 14 bases between the two ends. Germline CDR1 and CDR2: MGHDK and SYGVNS. CDR3 protein: CASSDPSTGDTEAFF. The CDR3 DNA sequence: TGTGCCAGCAGTGATCCCTCTACGGGGGACACTGAAGCTTTCTTT.

A remark on this clone: This specimen includes other DNA sequences encoding the same CDR3. The chain has TRBV27 and TRBJ2-7; unclear D gene. CDR3 length: 13 residues. Trimming removed 2 bases from V and 0 bases from J, with 5 bases in between. Per the germline V gene, CDR1 is MNHEY and CDR2 is SMNVEV (reference sequence). The CDR3 loop is CASSLTSSYEQYF. CDR3 nucleotide sequence: TGTGCCAGCAGTTTAACGAGCTCCTACGAGCAGTACTTC.

The chain joins TRBV7-2 to TRBJ1-4; D unresolved. This CDR3 is built from 14 residues. Trimming left V 6 bases short and J 5 bases short, with 13 bases between. Germline CDR1 and CDR2: SGHTA and FQGNSA. In DNA form, the CDR3 reads TGTGCCAGCAGTTGGAGGACCGGGAATGAAAAACTGTTTTTT. Translating gives CASSWRTGNEKLFF. The full variable domain, its missing parts supplied by reference TRBV7-2 and TRBJ1-4, is GAGVSQSPSNKVTEKGKDVELRCDPISGHTALYWYRQSLGQGLEFLIYFQGNSAPDKSGLPSDRFSAERTGGSVSTLTIQRTQQEDSAVYLCASSWRTGNEKLFFGSGTQLSVL.

The chain uses TRBV12-3 or TRBV12-4 and TRBJ2-7; a weak D match, TRBD1 (5 bases). CDR3 length: 12 amino acids. With 4 bases removed from V and 4 bases from J, the gap between germline ends came to 8 bases. The DNA for the CDR3 is TGTGCCAGCAGTTCCCAGGGTTACGAGCAGTACTTC. It codes for CASSSQGYEQYF.

This chain joins TRBV5-1 and TRBJ1-5, with D tentatively TRBD1 (5 bases). V shed 0 bases and J shed 7 bases, with 14 bases lying between them. Germline V lookup: CDR1 SGHRS, CDR2 YFSETQ. The CDR3 is made up of 15 amino acids. DNA for the CDR3: TGCGCCAGCAGCTTGGGGACGGGGGAATCACAGCCCCAGCATTTT. It yields the protein CASSLGTGESQPQHF.

The chain links TRBV19 to TRBJ1-5, with D possibly TRBD1 on 6 matching bases. The CDR3 is 17 residues long. The V gene lost 5 bases and the J gene lost 1 base, with 18 bases spanning the gap. CDR1 is LNHDA and CDR2 is SQIVND in the germline V gene (reference sequence). For the CDR3, the DNA is TGTGCCAGTAGTCCAAGGGCAGGGGCCCGGAGCAATCAGCCCCAGCATTTT. Its protein is CASSPRAGARSNQPQHF.

This chain links TRBV11-1 with TRBJ2-7, with 8 bases that match TRBD1. This CDR3 has 15 amino acids. With 2 bases clipped from V and 3 bases from J, the junction kept 6 bases outside the gene matches. Germline CDR1 is SGHAT and CDR2 is FQDESV (reference sequence). CDR3 nucleotides: TGTGCCAGCAGCTTAACACCGGGACAGGTCTACGAGCAGTACTTC. Its protein product is CASSLTPGQVYEQYF.

This chain joins TRBV4-1 and TRBJ1-3; D gene unclear. The CDR3 extends over 15 amino acids. Germline CDR1 reads MGHRA; CDR2 reads YSYEKL. V was cut by 4 bases and J by 4 bases, with 14 bases left in between. CDR3 nucleotides: TGCGCCAGCAGCCCCACTTATGTTTCGGGAAACACCATATATTTT. Translation gives CASSPTYVSGNTIYF.

The V gene is TRBV6-5, the J gene TRBJ2-5, with 12 bases fitting TRBD2. The germline V gene has CDR1 MNHEY and CDR2 SVGAGI. CDR3 size: 15 residues. The V and J ends lost 0 bases and 11 bases, in that order; junction bases with no gene match: 7. The CDR3 loop reads CASSYSSSGGAMQYF. For the CDR3, the DNA is TGTGCCAGCAGTTACTCGTCTAGCGGGGGGGCGATGCAGTACTTC.

The gene calls are TRBV3-1 (or the pseudogene TRBV3-2) and TRBJ2-3, with 8 positions matching TRBD2. The CDR3 sequence is 16 residues long. Germline trimming cut 4 bases from V and 5 bases from J; bases unmatched to any gene: 11. Per the germline V gene, CDR1 is LGHDT and CDR2 is YNNKEL (reference sequence). CDR3 sequence: CASSPLSGGGVDTQYF. The CDR3 DNA reads TGTGCCAGCAGCCCCCTCAGCGGGGGAGGGGTAGATACGCAGTATTTT.

This clone was detected a few times. The chain links TRBV19 to TRBJ1-2; tentative D call: TRBD1 (5 bases). The ends were cut back, 4 bases at V and 5 bases at J, with 14 bases in the middle. This CDR3 has 14 amino acids. Germline CDR1 and CDR2: LNHDA and SQIVND (reference sequence). In DNA, the CDR3 is TGTGCCAGTAGTAAGGGAGGGGAGATTTATGGCTACACCTTC. Residues: CASSKGGEIYGYTF.